A single sample is the source of the 21 T cell receptor beta chains below, sequenced in a study of post-analysis software for immune sequencing data. These receptors have no known antigen. Study observations and caveats: Patients carried a handful of TRBV segments more frequently than controls did, and TRBV5-6, TRBV5-1 and TRBV20-1 were among them.

TCR beta libraries were prepared from cDNA with unique molecular identifiers. TCRdb called the PCR reads again in MiXCR, with one record for every CDR3 protein. The sample lists about 500,000 distinct CDR3 sequences; 45% were seen once. Sequenced input: blood. These receptors all stem from a girl aged 10-17 years with multiple sclerosis.

The chain recombines TRBV20-1 with TRBJ1-5, with 8 bases fitting TRBD1. The V gene's germline CDR1 is DFQATT and CDR2 SNEGSKA (reference sequence). The ends lost 3 bases at V and 5 bases at J; junction bases unmatched: 6. The CDR3 runs 14 residues. CDR3 sequence reads: CSASRGQVYQPQHF. CDR3 sequence (DNA): TGCAGTGCTAGCAGGGGGCAGGTATATCAGCCCCAGCATTTT.

The rearrangement links TRBV5-1 to TRBJ2-2; possibly TRBD1 for D (5 bases). The germline gives CDR1 SGHRS, CDR2 YFSETQ. The V end was cut by 2 bases, the J end by 1 base, with 9 bases between. CDR3 size: 15 residues. The CDR3 here is CASSFFDRNTGELFF. In nucleotides, the CDR3 is TGCGCCAGCAGCTTTTTCGACAGGAACACCGGGGAGCTGTTTTTT.

Only a few counts were recorded for this clonotype. The chain is built from TRBV20-1 and TRBJ2-1, with D possibly being TRBD1 (5 bases). This CDR3 region has 13 residues. CDR1 is DFQATT and CDR2 is SNEGSKA in the germline V gene (reference sequence). The CDR3 sequence: CSPRGDSYNEQFF. DNA for the CDR3: TGCAGCCCTAGGGGCGACTCCTACAATGAGCAGTTCTTC.

The chain recombines TRBV12-3 or TRBV12-4 with TRBJ1-5, with 7 bases that match TRBD1. The trim removed 3 bases at V and 0 bases at J, leaving 14 bases unmatched. The CDR3 extends over 19 amino acids. CDR3: CASSFSRRQGYYSNQPQHF. The CDR3 DNA sequence: TGTGCCAGCAGTTTCAGCCGGAGACAGGGATACTATAGCAATCAGCCCCAGCATTTT.

This clonotype showed up just a few times. The V gene is TRBV6-5, the J gene TRBJ1-5, with D perhaps matching TRBD1 (5 bases). This CDR3 is 13 amino acids long. The V end lost 5 bases, the J end lost 6 bases, and 11 bases lay between the germline ends. Germline V gene lookup returns CDR1 MNHEY and CDR2 SVGAGI. The CDR3 bases are TGTGCCAGCAGTAACCAGGGTATTCAGCCCCAGCATTTT. As protein: CASSNQGIQPQHF.

As to this clonotype: A read error may explain this, as a much larger clone is one base away. CDR3 loop: CASILDWDTEQFF. CDR3 in DNA: TGTGCCAGCATCTTGGACTGGGACACTGAGCAGTTCTTC. The chain uses TRBV9 and TRBJ2-1, with D maybe TRBD1 (6 bases). Trimming stripped 6 bases from V and 9 bases from J, with 16 bases between. Germline V gene data show CDR1 as SGDLS and CDR2 as YYNGEE. The CDR3 is 13 residues long.

The CDR3 sequence is CASRSGGWEKLFF. The CDR3 nucleotides read TGTGCCAGCCGCTCTGGCGGTTGGGAAAAACTGTTTTTT. The chain couples TRBV12-3 or TRBV12-4 to TRBJ1-4; unclear D gene. V was clipped by 8 bases and J by 8 bases, with 15 bases between them. The length of the CDR3 is 13 residues.

This clonotype was seen many times. The J gene is TRBJ2-5, the V gene TRBV29-1; D is unclear. The length of the CDR3 is 13 residues. Between the trimmed V and J ends, which lost 1 base and 4 bases, there was a span of 10 bases. Germline loops: CDR1 SQVTM, CDR2 ANQGSEA. For the CDR3, the DNA is TGCAGCGTTGAAGTGAGTCGAGGAGAGACCCAGTACTTC. It is translated as CSVEVSRGETQYF.

This chain joins TRBV5-1 and TRBJ2-6, with D perhaps TRBD2 (5 bases). V was clipped by 7 bases and J by 2 bases, with 13 bases between them. Germline CDR1 SGHRS, CDR2 YFSETQ. CDR3 length: 15 amino acids. The DNA for the CDR3 is TGCGCCAGCGCCACGGACGGGGCTGGGGCCAACGTCCTGACTTTC. Its translation: CASATDGAGANVLTF.

This clonotype came up a few times. V gene TRBV30 combines with J gene TRBJ1-2, with TRBD1 identical over 7 bases. CDR3 length: 12 amino acids. Germline loops: CDR1 GTSNPN, CDR2 SVGIG (reference sequence). V was pared by 4 bases and J by 4 bases, with 3 bases of the junction left unmatched. In DNA, the CDR3 is TGTGCCTGGACCCGGACAGGCTATGGCTACACCTTC. Its protein product is CAWTRTGYGYTF.

This clonotype occurred a few times. The chain is built from TRBV5-1 and TRBJ2-7; the match to TRBD1 covers 9 bases. CDR1 and CDR2 (germline): SGHRS, YFSETQ. The V segment lost 3 bases and the J segment 5 bases; nucleotides outside the gene matches: 9. This CDR3 is built from 15 residues. The CDR3 protein is CASSSSGTGLNEQYF. Written as DNA, the CDR3 is TGCGCCAGCAGCTCATCCGGGACAGGGCTCAACGAGCAGTACTTC.

V gene TRBV28 combines with J gene TRBJ1-2, with D possibly being TRBD1 (5 bases). V gave up 4 bases and J gave up 3 bases, with 12 bases separating them. The CDR3 has 14 amino acids. Germline V CDR1 and CDR2: MDHEN, SYDVKM. As DNA, the CDR3 is TGTGCCAGCAGTTCCCGACAGACCGACTATGGCTACACCTTC. This translates into CASSSRQTDYGYTF.

The genes are TRBV7-2 and TRBJ2-1, with D maybe TRBD2 (6 bases). Germline V gives CDR1 SGHTA, CDR2 FQGNSA. The CDR3 covers 15 residues. V lost 5 bases and J 2 bases, leaving 13 bases between the germline ends. This chain's CDR3 is CASSLGTAPYNEQFF. The CDR3 nucleotides read TGTGCCAGCAGCCTGGGGACTGCCCCCTACAATGAGCAGTTCTTC.

The gene calls are TRBV20-1 and TRBJ2-6, with a tentative D call TRBD2 (5 bases). The CDR3 consists of 16 residues. Trimming pared 3 bases from V and 0 bases from J, leaving 12 bases between. Germline CDR1 is DFQATT and CDR2 is SNEGSKA (reference sequence). The CDR3 here is CSASRPGSSGANVLTF. The DNA for the CDR3 is TGCAGTGCTAGCAGGCCGGGGAGCTCTGGGGCCAACGTCCTGACTTTC.

This clonotype has only a few counts. The V and J genes are TRBV29-1 and TRBJ1-1, with no clear D. Deletions cut 4 bases from V and 0 bases from J, with 6 bases between. Per germline, CDR1 SQVTM and CDR2 ANQGSEA. The CDR3 sequence is 12 residues long. The chain's CDR3 is CSVGEVNTEAFF. In DNA form, the CDR3 reads TGCAGCGTTGGGGAGGTGAACACTGAAGCTTTCTTT.

The gene calls are TRBV20-1 and TRBJ2-1; TRBD2 is a possible D gene (6 bases). This CDR3 is 13 amino acids long. Germline CDR1 and CDR2: DFQATT and SNEGSKA (reference sequence). Trimming removed 2 bases from V and 4 bases from J, with 9 bases in between. The CDR3 bases are TGCAGTGCTAGACTGGCGGGATACAATGAGCAGTTCTTC. Encoded protein: CSARLAGYNEQFF.

The chain recombines TRBV5-1 with TRBJ2-3; 11 bases map to TRBD1. Trimming took 4 bases from V and 4 from J; bases not matched to a gene: 5. This CDR3 is 15 amino acids long. The germline V gene encodes CDR1 SGHRS and CDR2 YFSETQ. The CDR3 DNA sequence: TGCGCCAGCAGCCCCGTGGGACAGGGGGCAGATACGCAGTATTTT. Amino acids: CASSPVGQGADTQYF.

The DNA for the CDR3 is TGCACCGGCCAGGGGGGAATTGAAGCTTTCTTT. Its translation is CTGQGGIEAFF. The rearrangement uses TRBV20-1 and TRBJ1-1; 7 positions match TRBD1. The CDR3 is made up of 11 amino acids. CDR1 and CDR2 from the germline V gene are DFQATT and SNEGSKA (reference sequence).

The gene calls are TRBV6-1 and TRBJ1-1; tentative D call: TRBD1 (5 bases). CDR1 is MNHNS and CDR2 is SASEGT in the germline V gene. V was cut by 7 bases and J by 4 bases, with 16 bases left in between. CDR3 length: 14 residues. CDR3 DNA sequence: TGTGCCAGCAACGGTGGACCGGGGGGCACTGAAGCTTTCTTT. It specifies CASNGGPGGTEAFF.

The chain links TRBV7-3 to TRBJ2-1; possible D gene TRBD1, 6 bases. Germline V CDR1 and CDR2: SGHTA, FQGTGA. The CDR3 is made up of 18 amino acids. The germline V and J ends were trimmed by 4 bases and 1 base, with 20 bases remaining between them. This chain's CDR3 is CASSSQNIQGRSYNEQFF. The CDR3 DNA sequence: TGTGCCAGCAGCTCCCAAAACATACAGGGCAGGTCCTACAATGAGCAGTTCTTC.

As to this clonotype: Its ends do not fully match the called genes, so a read error is possible. V and J are TRBV3-1 and TRBJ1-5; a possible D gene is TRBD1 (6 bases). The CDR3 has 15 amino acids. Germline V gene data show CDR1 as LGHDT and CDR2 as YNNKEL (reference sequence). The CDR3 DNA reads as TGTGCCAGCAGCCATATTTACGGGGGCAACCAGCCCCAGCATTTT. Its translation: CASSHIYGGNQPQHF.